This TCR beta chain was captured by sequencing in a study of CD39 and CD103 CD8 tumor-infiltrating T cells (dated by TCRdb to 2017 to 2018). Looking at the study overall: Repertoire comparisons were shown for an HPV-positive HNSCC, an HPV-negative HNSCC, an ovarian cancer and a melanoma patient. Deep sequencing of TCRbeta CDR3 was used to compare the repertoires of CD8 TIL subsets, defined by CD103 and CD39, against those of peripheral memory CD8 T cells.

For each subset, between about 8,500 and 110,000 sorted cells were used for genomic DNA extraction with the DNeasy Blood and Tissue Kit. The immunoSEQ service sequenced and mapped the TCRbeta V-J or V-D-J regions, with each sample reaching coverage above 8.5x. The published analysis was carried out like this. Analysis was limited to productive rearrangements exported from the immunoSEQ Analyzer platform, and clonality was evaluated on the 500 most abundant clones. To quantify how much repertoires overlapped between populations, both the Morisita-Horn similarity index and the Jaccard index were used. Morisita-Horn similarity between CD8 T-cell subset TCR repertoires was measured in 6 or 7 cancer patients. TCRdb took over this immuneACCESS table, retaining in-frame rearrangements with V and J assigned. Such tables are incomplete; in checked studies, under half of the missing clones stem from an unresolved V gene, and the remainder is unexplained. Clone size and V and J calls were adopted from that table, with D and trimming inferred from the DNA. In this sample the table shows 950 to 1,500 clones, over 60% of which occur a single time. Approximately 27% of the sample belongs to the ten largest clones.

As to this clone: The target of this receptor is not known. Base-call qualities are not available, and no considerably larger clone is one nucleotide away.

For CDR1 and CDR2, the germline V gene lists SNHLY and FYNNEI. The CDR3 has 12 amino acids, counting the end cysteine and phenylalanine. The entry retains the CDR3 DNA only, 36 bases that are in frame from base 1. The germline V and J ends show losses of 8 bases and 8 bases respectively, and no gene match explains 7 bases of the junction. Points the paper makes about the study in general: Compared with DN and SP CD8 TILs and with blood memory CD8 T cells, DP CD8 TILs appeared more oligoclonal, with the top 30 clonotypes covering about 56-86%. Clonotypes from DP TILs were seldom detected in blood or uninvolved lymph node, while clonotypes from DN TILs overlapped to a large extent with peripheral memory CD8 repertoires.

At the time samples were collected, the patients were not on therapy, although their prior treatments varied from chemotherapy, radiotherapy, surgery and immunotherapy to none at all. Thawed cells were enriched for T lymphocytes with a negative-selection kit, adding EpCAM beads for tumor-infiltrating lymphocytes. CD8 TIL subsets were FACS-sorted as CD3+CD4-CD8+CD45RA- cells split by CD39 and CD103 expression into DN, SP and DP. Tumor specimens were minced, digested for 1 h with hyaluronidase, collagenase and DNase, filtered, enriched by Ficoll and cryopreserved. On a FACSAria II, each population was sorted to 97% to 99% purity, and the resulting cell pellets were frozen for TCR sequencing with no culture step.

The receptor comes from a human donor with ovarian cancer. The V and J segments used are TRBV2 and TRBJ1-1, and 8 bases in between align with TRBD1. Sequences were obtained from CD39- CD103- CD8+ T cells sorted from the tumor. What the cell subset or site label conveys for this sample: CD103-CD39- double-negative CD45RA- CD8 T cells. The CDR3 is CASDRGPREAFF. In nucleotide form, the sequence is TGTGCCAGCGACAGGGGACCCCGGGAAGCTTTCTTT.